The TCR beta chain described here comes from a study of technical replicates of blood from several donors. Germline V lookup: CDR1 SGHRS, CDR2 YFSETQ. V was cut by 0 bases and J by 3 bases, with 10 bases left in between. CDR3 length equals 14 residues. Repertoires were generated with immunoSEQ multiplex PCR, while TCRdb's copy carries only in-frame clones and drops some. The sample contains about 75,000 clones, approximately 91% of which appear only once. This clone was observed a few times. The sample contains more than one DNA sequence encoding this CDR3. Sample: PBMCs. The chain recombines TRBV5-1 with TRBJ2-7, with D possibly TRBD2 on 6 matching bases. The source of this sequence is a human donor in good health. Some clones in this sample may be carry-over from other donors' samples. The CDR3 loop is CASSLAGGYYEQYF. CDR3 DNA: TGCGCCAGCAGCTTGGCCGGGGGTTACTACGAGCAGTACTTC.